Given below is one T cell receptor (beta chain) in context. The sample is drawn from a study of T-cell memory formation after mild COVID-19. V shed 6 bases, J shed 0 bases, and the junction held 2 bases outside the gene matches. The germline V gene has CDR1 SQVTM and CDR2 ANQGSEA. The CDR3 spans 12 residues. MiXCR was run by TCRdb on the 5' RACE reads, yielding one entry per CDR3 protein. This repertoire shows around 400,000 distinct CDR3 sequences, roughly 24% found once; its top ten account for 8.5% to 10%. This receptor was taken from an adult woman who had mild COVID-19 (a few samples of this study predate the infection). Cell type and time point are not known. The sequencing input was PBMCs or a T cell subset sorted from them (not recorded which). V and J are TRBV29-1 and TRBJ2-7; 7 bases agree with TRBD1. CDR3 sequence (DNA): TGCAGCGTCTGGGACAGCTCCTACGAGCAGTACTTC. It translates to CSVWDSSYEQYF.